This T cell receptor (beta chain) was obtained from a study of human T cells and chemical hapten exposure. At the level of the study: Each patient's scalp received weekly diphenylcyclopropenone throughout the approximately 24-week study.

TCRdb reprocessed the RACE reads via MiXCR and lists one record per CDR3 protein. The profile shows about 360,000 distinct CDR3 sequences, around 7% of them singletons. V lost 7 bases and J lost 7, with 14 bases in between. The CDR3 is 14 residues long. Germline loops: CDR1 SEHNR, CDR2 FQNEAQ (reference sequence). This clonotype came up a few times. Specified time point: patch test 1, 2 weeks after DPC sensitization. Treatment meaning: therapeutic diphenylcyclopropenone sensitization with weekly scalp DPC. The chain joins TRBV7-9 to TRBJ1-6; weak D call: TRBD1 (5 bases). Sequencing used whole blood, obtained in connection with sensitization to the hapten diphenylcyclopropenone (DPC). This sequence was found in a young woman with alopecia areata. Some clones in this sample may be carry-over from other donors' samples. CDR3 loop: CASNNVAGNSPLHF. The CDR3 region has the DNA TGTGCCAGCAACAACGTGGCAGGGAATTCACCCCTCCACTTT.